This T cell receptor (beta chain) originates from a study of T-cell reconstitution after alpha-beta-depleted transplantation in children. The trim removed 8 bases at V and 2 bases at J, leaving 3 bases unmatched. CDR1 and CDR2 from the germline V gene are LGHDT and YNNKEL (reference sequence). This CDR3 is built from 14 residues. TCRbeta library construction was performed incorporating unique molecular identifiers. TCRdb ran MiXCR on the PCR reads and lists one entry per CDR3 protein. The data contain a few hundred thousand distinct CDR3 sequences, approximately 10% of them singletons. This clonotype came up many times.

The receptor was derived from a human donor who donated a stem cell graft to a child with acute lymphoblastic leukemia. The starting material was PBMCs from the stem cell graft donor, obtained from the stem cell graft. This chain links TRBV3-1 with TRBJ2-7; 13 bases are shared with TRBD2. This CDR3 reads CASQTSGRAYEQYF. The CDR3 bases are TGTGCCAGCCAAACTAGCGGGAGGGCCTACGAGCAGTACTTC.